One and the same sample provided the 10 T cell receptor beta chains below, sequenced in a study of breast tumors, draining lymph nodes, adjacent tissues. MiXCR, applied by TCRdb to the multiplex PCR reads, yields one record per CDR3 protein. The sample shows 130,000 or so distinct CDR3 sequences, under 25% of them seen only once. Breast cancer patients provided tissue from their axillary draining lymph nodes. Source material: axillary lymph node tissue. The source of these receptors is a female donor with breast cancer. Some clones in this sample may be carry-over from other donors' samples.

This clonotype was recorded at least ten times. The chain carries TRBV11-3 and TRBJ2-2; 12 bases agree with TRBD2. J was trimmed by 5 bases and V by 1 base; bases with no gene match: 2. Germline V gene data show CDR1 as SGHNT and CDR2 as YENEEA. The CDR3 spans 16 residues. The CDR3 DNA follows: TGTGCCAGCAGCTTAGGACTAGCGGGAGAAACCGGGGAGCTGTTTTTT. Translating gives CASSLGLAGETGELFF.

A note on this clonotype: This may be a read error: a much more frequent sequence differs by one nucleotide. A read error is likely, as this CDR3 ends without the conserved phenylalanine or tryptophan. The rearrangement uses TRBV5-1 and TRBJ2-2; D is undetermined. V lost 0 bases and J lost 2, with 11 bases in between. The V gene's germline CDR1 is SGHRS and CDR2 YFSETQ. This CDR3 is 16 amino acids long. Here the CDR3 DNA reads TGCGCCAGCAGCTTGGATCGGACCCCCAACACCGGGGAGCTGTTTGTT. Translating it yields CASSLDRTPNTGELFV.

This clonotype was picked up a small number of times. The chain carries TRBV20-1 and TRBJ2-4; 11 bases agree with TRBD2. The germline CDR1 and CDR2 sequences are DFQATT and SNEGSKA (reference sequence). This CDR3 region has 15 residues. V dropped 3 bases and J dropped 8; count of bases not matched to a gene: 9. CDR3 in DNA: TGCAGTGCTAGTGGGGTAGCGGGAGGGACGGACATTCAGTACTTC. Translating gives CSASGVAGGTDIQYF.

This clonotype was detected a few times. The J gene is TRBJ1-2, the V gene TRBV6-2 or TRBV6-3; D is possibly TRBD1 (5 bases). The V end lost 5 bases, the J end lost 8 bases, and 12 bases lay between the germline ends. The CDR3 spans 12 residues. Germline assignment: CDR1 MNHEY and CDR2 SVGEGT. CDR3 region: CASSKGYSGYTF. In DNA form, the CDR3 reads TGTGCCAGCAGTAAGGGGTATAGCGGCTACACCTTC.

The table lists this clonotype with many counts. J is TRBJ2-7 and V is TRBV7-2, with no clear D. From germline, CDR1 is SGHTA and CDR2 FQGNSA. This CDR3 comprises 13 residues. V was cut by 0 bases and J by 6 bases, with 9 bases left in between. DNA for the CDR3: TGTGCCAGCAGCTTAGCATGGAAGAGCGAGCAGTACTTC. It encodes CASSLAWKSEQYF.

CDR3 protein: CSANGPVNTEAFF. DNA of the CDR3: TGCAGTGCTAACGGGCCGGTGAACACTGAAGCTTTCTTT. The chain couples TRBV20-1 to TRBJ1-1; D gene unclear. The V gene lost 4 bases and the J gene lost 0 bases, with 9 bases spanning the gap. This CDR3 comprises 13 residues. Germline loops: CDR1 DFQATT, CDR2 SNEGSKA (reference sequence).

This clonotype was recorded at least ten times. The V and J genes are TRBV29-1 and TRBJ1-2; no definite D call. Germline V gene data show CDR1 as SQVTM and CDR2 as ANQGSEA. The CDR3 has 13 amino acids. Trimming stripped 6 bases from V and 3 bases from J, with 14 bases between. DNA of the CDR3: TGCAGCGTCAGATCGGGAGCTGACTATGGCTACACCTTC. It is translated as CSVRSGADYGYTF.

This clonotype was found a few times. The gene calls are TRBV19 and TRBJ2-1; maybe TRBD1 (6 bases). V lost 7 bases and J 5 bases, leaving 15 bases between the germline ends. Looked up from germline, CDR1 is LNHDA and CDR2 is SQIVND (reference sequence). The CDR3 contains 14 residues. The DNA for the CDR3 is TGTGCCAGTACCAGGGGAAATTGGGACAATGAGCAGTTCTTC. Translating gives CASTRGNWDNEQFF.

This clonotype was counted many times. This chain connects TRBV7-9 to TRBJ1-2, with 8 bases aligning to TRBD1. Germline assignment: CDR1 SEHNR and CDR2 FQNEAQ (reference sequence). Trimming at V came to 5 bases and at J to 4 bases, leaving 12 bases not matched to a gene. CDR3 length: 16 amino acids. The CDR3 loop reads CASSPSRGQVPYGYTF. The CDR3 coding sequence is TGTGCCAGCAGCCCCAGTCGGGGACAGGTTCCCTATGGCTACACCTTC. Filled out from reference TRBV7-9 and TRBJ1-2, the complete variable domain reads DTGVSQNPRHKITKRGQNVTFRCDPISEHNRLYWYRQTLGQGPEFLTYFQNEAQLEKSRLLSDRFSAERPKGSFSTLEIQRTEQGDSAMYLCASSPSRGQVPYGYTFGSGTRLTVV.

This clonotype was seen repeatedly, ten times or more. This chain joins TRBV30 and TRBJ2-2; 9 bases match TRBD2. The germline V gene has CDR1 GTSNPN and CDR2 SVGIG (reference sequence). The V and J ends lost 4 bases and 10 bases, in that order; junction bases with no gene match: 7. This CDR3 has 13 residues. The CDR3 bases are TGTGCCTGGAACCGAGCGGGAGGATCGGAGCTGTTTTTT. It encodes CAWNRAGGSELFF.